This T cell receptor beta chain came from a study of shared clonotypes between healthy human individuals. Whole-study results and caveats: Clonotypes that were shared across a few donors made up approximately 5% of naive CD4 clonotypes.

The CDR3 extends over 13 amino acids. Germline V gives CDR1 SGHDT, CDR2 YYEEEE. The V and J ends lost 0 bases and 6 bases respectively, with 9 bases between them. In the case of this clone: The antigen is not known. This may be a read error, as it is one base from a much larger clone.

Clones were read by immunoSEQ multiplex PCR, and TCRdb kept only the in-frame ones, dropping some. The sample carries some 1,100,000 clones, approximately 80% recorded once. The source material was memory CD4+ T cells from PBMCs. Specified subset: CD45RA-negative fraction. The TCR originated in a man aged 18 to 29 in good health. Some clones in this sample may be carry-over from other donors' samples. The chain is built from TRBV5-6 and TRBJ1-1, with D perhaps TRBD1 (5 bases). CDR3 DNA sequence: TGTGCCAGCAGCTTGGTAGGGACCCCTGAAGCTTTCTTT. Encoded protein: CASSLVGTPEAFF.